These T cell receptor beta chains were read from a single sample in a study of human versus mouse CDR3 diversity and MHC coevolution. Assay used: immunoSEQ multiplex PCR; TCRdb lists only in-frame clones, some missing. The profile covers roughly 80,000 clones, with roughly 92% appearing a single time and roughly 0.15% taken by the ten largest. Sequencing used naive CD4+ T cells from blood. The receptor set was obtained from a person aged 30 to 70 in good health. Each CDR3 is given with its conserved first and last residue.

v_call	cdr3_length	j_call	cdr3_aa
TRBV5-1	16	NA	CASSLVGTSGYNEQFF
TRBV5-1	14	TRBJ1-1	CASSQNTGNTEAFF
TRBV5-1	13	TRBJ2-5	CASSLSGQETQYF
TRBV23-1	13	TRBJ1-2	CASGTGATYGYTF
TRBV2	12	TRBJ2-1	CAGRTSGNEQFF
TRBV2	13	TRBJ2-7	CASRAGQASEQYF
TRBV29-1	17	TRBJ1-1	CSVEVWGGRGENTEAFF
TRBV5-1	15	TRBJ2-7	CASSLGDSGSYEQYF
TRBV7-9	14	TRBJ1-2	CASSGGGQGAGYTF
TRBV9	16	TRBJ2-2	CASSRGLAENTGELFF
TRBV5-1	17	TRBJ2-7	CASSSGLAGARTYEQYF
TRBV19	13	TRBJ1-2	CASSISGDYGYTF
TRBV7-2	15	TRBJ1-2	CASSLVQGAYYGYTF
TRBV28	16	TRBJ2-7	CASSLSGGGSSYEQYF
TRBV30	13	TRBJ2-3	CAWSVQQADRQYF
TRBV10-1	12	TRBJ2-5	CASRGEGPREYF